This entry describes one T cell receptor beta chain. The sample originates from a study of cytomegalovirus exposure and HLA in healthy donors. This CDR3 contains 17 residues. Per the germline V gene, CDR1 is SGDLS and CDR2 is YYNGEE. V trimming: 3 bases; J trimming: 4 bases; junction bases outside the gene matches: 12. In the PCR, 60 Vbeta and 13 Jbeta primers were used. Using immunoSEQ multiplex PCR, the repertoire was profiled, and TCRdb retains in-frame clones only, with some absent. This sample has 85,000 to 90,000 clones, with 75% to 90% found just once. This sequence was found in a man between 18 and 29 years old in good health and CMV-seronegative. V is TRBV9 and J is TRBJ2-5, with 10 bases identical to TRBD2. Material: PBMCs. CDR3 region: CASSGLTSSGRAETQYF. CDR3 nucleotides: TGTGCCAGCAGCGGGCTTACGTCTAGCGGGAGAGCAGAGACCCAGTACTTC.